This is a list of T cell receptor beta chains from one sample in a study of blood T cell repertoires in COVID-19. Assay used: immunoSEQ multiplex PCR; TCRdb lists only in-frame clones, some missing. This sample has some 200,000 clones, with 90% found just once. The sample taken for sequencing was peripheral blood. The receptors originated from a man in his forties or fifties with acute or convalescent COVID-19. The CDR3 runs from the conserved cysteine through the conserved F or W. D genes are given only for firm matches. Clone size is stated in some rows and not others, as once, few, many or a class when expanded.

TRBV7-8,NA,TRBJ1-5,NA,TGTGCCAGTTCAAGCGAAAGAAGCAATCAGCCCCAGCATTTT,CASSSERSNQPQHF
TRBV19,TRBD2,TRBJ2-1,NA,TGTGCCAGTAGTGCCACCGGCGCTAGCGGACACAATGAGCAGTTCTTC,CASSATGASGHNEQFF
TRBV29-1,TRBD1,TRBJ1-2,NA,TGCAGCGCCCTTGGGGGACAGGGCAACTACTATGGCTACACCTTC,CSALGGQGNYYGYTF
TRBV2,NA,TRBJ1-4,NA,TGTGCCAGCAGTGGGCTGATCGCAGGCGCTTTTGAAAAACTGTTTTTT,CASSGLIAGAFEKLFF
TRBV7-3,TRBD2,TRBJ2-3,NA,TGTGCCAGCAGCCCAGGGACTAGCGGGAGCACAGATACGCAGTATTTT,CASSPGTSGSTDTQYF
TRBV4-2,TRBD1,TRBJ2-5,NA,TGTGCCAGCAGCCTGGGACAGGGAGGTAAAGAGACCCAGTACTTC,CASSLGQGGKETQYF
TRBV19,NA,TRBJ2-5,NA,TGTGCCAGTAGTCTAAGACTAGAAGAGACCCAGTACTTC,CASSLRLEETQYF
TRBV7-9,TRBD1,TRBJ1-3,NA,TGTGCCAGCAGTTATATCAGGGGGGAGGTAAACACCATATATTTT,CASSYIRGEVNTIYF
TRBV18,NA,TRBJ2-6,NA,TGTGCCAGCTCATCTCGGACGAGGGAGCCCTCTGGGGCCAACGTCCTGACTTTC,CASSSRTREPSGANVLTF
TRBV10-3,TRBD2,TRBJ2-1,NA,TGTGCCATCAGCTTGGGACTAGCGGTTTACAATGAGCAGTTCTTC,CAISLGLAVYNEQFF
TRBV6-1,NA,TRBJ1-3,NA,TGTGCCAGCAGTGAAGGACGCAGGGGTTCTGCTGGAAACACCATATATTTT,CASSEGRRGSAGNTIYF
TRBV27,TRBD1,TRBJ1-5,NA,TGTGCCAGCAGTTCGACACTACAGGGGGCATTTCAGCCCCAGCATTTT,CASSSTLQGAFQPQHF
TRBV7-9,TRBD1,TRBJ2-2,NA,TGTGCCAGCAGCACGCAGGGGGTCACCGGGGAGCTGTTTTTT,CASSTQGVTGELFF
TRBV7-3,NA,TRBJ1-1,once,TGTGCCAGCAGCTTATTTGGGGGCTTGAACACTGAAGCTTTCTTT,CASSLFGGLNTEAFF
TRBV5-1,NA,TRBJ2-5,NA,TGCGCCAGCAGCTTAGTGACGGGACAAGAGACCCAGTACTTC,CASSLVTGQETQYF
TRBV18,NA,TRBJ2-2,once,TGTGCCAGCTCACCCCTCCGGGAGAACACCGGGGAGCTGTTTTTT,CASSPLRENTGELFF
TRBV7-2,NA,TRBJ1-1,NA,TGTGCCAGCAGCACACAGGAGAACACTGAAGCTTTCTTT,CASSTQENTEAFF
TRBV14,NA,TRBJ1-2,NA,TGTGCCAGCAGCCAAGACCCCCCGGGTCAAGATGGCTACACCTTC,CASSQDPPGQDGYTF
TRBV18,TRBD2,TRBJ2-5,NA,TGTGCCAGCTCACCGCTCCCTAGCGGGGGGCCGCAAGAGACCCAGTACTTC,CASSPLPSGGPQETQYF
TRBV5-5,NA,TRBJ2-1,NA,TGTGCCAGCAGCCTAGGACCGCCGAGGGGGAGCTCCTACAATGAGCAGTTCTTC,CASSLGPPRGSSYNEQFF
TRBV23-1,NA,TRBJ1-1,NA,TGCGCCAGCAGTCAACCGGGACATCTGAACACTGAAGCTTTCTTT,CASSQPGHLNTEAFF
TRBV10-1,TRBD2,TRBJ2-7,few,TGCGCCAGCATGGTTAGCGGGATTATCTACGAGCAGTACTTC,CASMVSGIIYEQYF
TRBV5-1,TRBD1,TRBJ2-2,NA,TGCGCCAGCAGCTGGACAGGGGGACGGACCGGGGAGCTGTTTTTT,CASSWTGGRTGELFF
TRBV7-9,NA,TRBJ1-1,few,TGTGCCAGCAGCCTGACCACAGTCAACACTGAAGCTTTCTTT,CASSLTTVNTEAFF
TRBV7-9,TRBD1,TRBJ2-5,NA,TGTGCCAGCAGCCACCGGGACAGGGGGATGGAGACCCAGTACTTC,CASSHRDRGMETQYF
TRBV28,NA,TRBJ1-6,NA,TGTGCCAGCGGACTTGGAGGGGGAGGGGTATCACCCCTCCACTTT,CASGLGGGGVSPLHF
TRBV19,NA,TRBJ1-1,NA,TGTGCCAGTAGTAAAGGACAGAACGTTAACACTGAAGCTTTCTTT,CASSKGQNVNTEAFF
TRBV30,NA,TRBJ2-1,NA,TGTGCCTACCTCCGCGGGTATGAGCAGTTCTTC,CAYLRGYEQFF
TRBV2,NA,TRBJ1-1,NA,TGTGCCAGCAGTGAAGGGGGGCTGAACACTGAAGCTTTCTTT,CASSEGGLNTEAFF
TRBV6-6,TRBD2,TRBJ2-1,NA,TGTGCCAGCAGTCACGGGGGGGCGAGGTCCTACAATGAGCAGTTCTTC,CASSHGGARSYNEQFF
TRBV6-5,NA,TRBJ2-5,once,TGTGCCAGCAGTTACTCGAGGGCGGAGCTCCAAGAGACCCAGTACTTC,CASSYSRAELQETQYF
TRBV18,NA,TRBJ2-1,NA,TGTGCCAGCTCACCACCTTCTAGGTACAATGAGCAGTTCTTC,CASSPPSRYNEQFF
TRBV28,NA,TRBJ1-1,NA,TGTGCCAGCAGCCAAGCGTATTCTGAAGCTTTCTTT,CASSQAYSEAFF
TRBV27,NA,TRBJ2-2,NA,TGTGCCAGCAGTTTCGCAGAAGACACCGGGGAGCTGTTTTTT,CASSFAEDTGELFF
TRBV5-6,NA,TRBJ1-1,NA,TGTGCCAGCAGCTGGGGCGGACAGAACACTGAAGCTTTCTTT,CASSWGGQNTEAFF
TRBV7-8,NA,TRBJ1-6,NA,TGTGCCAGCAGCACACCCACAGGACCCCTCCACTTT,CASSTPTGPLHF
TRBV7-9,NA,TRBJ2-7,once,TGTGCCAGCAGCGGGGGGACAGTCTCCCTCGAGCAGTACTTC,CASSGGTVSLEQYF
TRBV6-5,TRBD2,TRBJ2-7,NA,TGTGCCAGCAGTTCCGGGACTAAATCCTACGAGCAGTACTTC,CASSSGTKSYEQYF
TRBV27,TRBD1,TRBJ2-1,once,TGTGCCAGCAGTCGTGGGACAGGAATCTACAATGAGCAGTTCTTC,CASSRGTGIYNEQFF
TRBV7-2,TRBD1,TRBJ1-2,once,TGTGCCAGCAGCCCTGGACAGGATATACATGGCTACACCTTC,CASSPGQDIHGYTF
TRBV7-9,TRBD2,TRBJ2-3,NA,TGTGCCAGCAGCTTAACTGGGACTAGCGGGGGGGCCGCGGATACGCAGTATTTT,CASSLTGTSGGAADTQYF
TRBV11-2,NA,TRBJ1-3,NA,TGTGCCAGCAGCTTAGATTACTCTGGAAACACCATATATTTT,CASSLDYSGNTIYF
TRBV6-5,TRBD2,TRBJ2-3,NA,TGTGCCAGCAGTCGGACCGGACTAGCGGCAGATACGCAGTATTTT,CASSRTGLAADTQYF
TRBV28,NA,TRBJ1-2,NA,TGTGCCAGCAGTTTAATTGGAGGAGGCTACACCTTC,CASSLIGGGYTF
TRBV6-1,NA,TRBJ1-5,NA,TGTGCCAGCAGTGAAGCGCCGGGAACAGGCAATCAGCCCCAGCATTTT,CASSEAPGTGNQPQHF